The present T cell receptor (beta chain) was sequenced within a study of shared T cell receptors in the human thymus. The repertoire was sequenced with immunoSEQ multiplex PCR; TCRdb's copy has only in-frame clones and lacks some. The table has over 650,000 clones, about 87% seen once. From germline, CDR1 is MNHNS and CDR2 SASEGT. V was pared by 5 bases and J by 4 bases, with 6 bases of the junction left unmatched. The CDR3 loop spans 14 amino acids. These data were also reused for a study on human thymus T cells. That work contributes: Resections that were taken during corrective heart surgery supplied the thymus tissue. An apparent bias in V and J gene usage was seen in thymic and blood repertoires. Related research described thymic repertoires that were highly overlapping among unrelated individuals.

Sequences were obtained from thymocytes. The chain is built from TRBV6-1 and TRBJ2-7; 9 positions match TRBD1. The clonotype was recovered from a boy less than two years old with a congenital heart defect. The CDR3 DNA follows: TGTGCCAGCAGTTCCGGGACAGGGATTTACGAGCAGTACTTC. Translating gives CASSSGTGIYEQYF.